These 8 T cell receptor beta chains came from one sample sequenced in a study of molecular identifiers for immune sequencing clone quantification. TCRdb re-called the PCR reads with MiXCR, one entry per CDR3 protein. The sample consists of about 630,000 distinct CDR3 sequences, 25% of them appearing once. The source material was naive CD8+ T cells from blood, with Jurkat cell RNA spiked in. Subset noted: FACS-sorted CD8+CD4-CCR7+CD45RA+ naive T cells. The receptors were sampled from a human donor in good health. Some libraries in this study had Jurkat cell RNA spiked in.

This clonotype was observed at least ten times. This chain links TRBV7-9 with TRBJ2-3; a possible D gene is TRBD1 (7 bases). The CDR3 runs 12 residues. Trimming stripped 8 bases from V and 6 bases from J, with 12 bases between. The germline V gene encodes CDR1 SEHNR and CDR2 FQNEAQ (reference sequence). As DNA, the CDR3 is TGTGCCAGCCAGGGGGGCGCGGATACGCAGTATTTT. It yields the protein CASQGGADTQYF.

This clonotype occurred a few times. This sequence joins TRBV6-5 and TRBJ1-2; D may be TRBD1 (6 bases). Germline loops: CDR1 MNHEY, CDR2 SVGAGI. The V gene lost 0 bases and the J gene lost 1 base, with 15 bases spanning the gap. The CDR3 is 17 amino acids. In DNA, the CDR3 is TGTGCCAGCAGTTACTCGAGGGGGGCTTGGGGTAACTATGGCTACACCTTC. The encoded protein is CASSYSRGAWGNYGYTF.

About this clonotype: A read error is possible here, since a much larger clone lies one base away. The CDR3 ends on some other residue instead of the conserved phenylalanine or tryptophan, so this is likely a read error. The DNA for the CDR3 is TGCAGTGCTCTGGGACAGGGGAAGTACGAGCAGTACTCC. It encodes CSALGQGKYEQYS. This chain joins TRBV20-1 and TRBJ2-7; 10 nucleotides line up with TRBD1. Germline CDR1 DFQATT, CDR2 SNEGSKA (reference sequence). J lost 4 bases, V lost 5 bases, and 5 bases had no gene match. CDR3 length: 13 amino acids.

There are a few counts of this clonotype. The rearrangement uses TRBV27 and TRBJ2-3, with a tentative D call TRBD1 (5 bases). This CDR3 has 14 amino acids. Trimming removed 6 bases from V and 1 base from J, with 11 bases in between. In germline, CDR1 is MNHEY, CDR2 SMNVEV (reference sequence). The CDR3 nucleotides read TGTGCCAGCAGGCCTCCAGGGCGCACAGATACGCAGTATTTT. Its translation is CASRPPGRTDTQYF.

This clonotype showed up just once. The germline gene is not matched at one end of the junction; a read error may be the cause. This chain connects TRBV6-5 to TRBJ1-6; no clear D. CDR3 length: 13 residues. Germline V CDR1 and CDR2: MNHEY, SVGAGI. CDR3 coding DNA: TGTGCCAGCAGTTACTCAACAAATTCCCCCCTCCCCTTT. As protein: CASSYSTNSPLPF.

In DNA, the CDR3 is TGTGCCAGCAGCCAAGATAAGACTAGCGGGGGGGTCCACAATGAGCAGTTCTTC. This gives the protein CASSQDKTSGGVHNEQFF. J is TRBJ2-1 and V is TRBV14, with TRBD2 identical over 14 bases. The V and J ends lost 0 bases and 5 bases, in that order; junction bases with no gene match: 6. This CDR3 is built from 18 residues. Germline V gene lookup returns CDR1 SGHDN and CDR2 FVKESK.

This rearrangement joins TRBV27 to TRBJ2-3; D is undetermined. This CDR3 has 14 residues. V lost 2 bases and J lost 3, with 9 bases in between. The germline CDR1 and CDR2 sequences are MNHEY and SMNVEV (reference sequence). The CDR3 nucleotides are TGTGCCAGCAGTTTAGTAAGTTGGACAGATACGCAGTATTTT. Its protein is CASSLVSWTDTQYF.

This clonotype appeared many times. The chain links TRBV7-6 to TRBJ2-5; 8 nucleotides match TRBD1. V lost 4 bases, J lost 2 bases, and 3 bases stayed unmatched. CDR3 size: 14 residues. Germline V gene data show CDR1 as SGHVS and CDR2 as FNYEAQ. The DNA for the CDR3 is TGTGCCAGCAGCTCCCGGGACAGGCAAGAGACCCAGTACTTC. It translates to CASSSRDRQETQYF.